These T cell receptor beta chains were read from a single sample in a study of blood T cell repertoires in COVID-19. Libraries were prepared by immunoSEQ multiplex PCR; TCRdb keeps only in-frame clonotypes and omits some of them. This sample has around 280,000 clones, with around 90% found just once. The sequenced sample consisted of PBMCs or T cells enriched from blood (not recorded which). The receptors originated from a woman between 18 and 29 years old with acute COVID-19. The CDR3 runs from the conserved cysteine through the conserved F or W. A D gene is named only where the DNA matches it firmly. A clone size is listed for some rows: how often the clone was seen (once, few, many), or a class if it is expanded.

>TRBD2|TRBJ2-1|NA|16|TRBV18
CASSSFLGTSLNEQFF
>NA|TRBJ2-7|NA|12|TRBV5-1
CASSDGWYEQYF
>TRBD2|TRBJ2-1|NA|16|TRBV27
CASNGLAGSSYNEQFF
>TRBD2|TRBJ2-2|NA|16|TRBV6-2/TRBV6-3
CASSNLAGGGTGELFF
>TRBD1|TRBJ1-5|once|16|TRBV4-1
CASSHSDRVDRQPQHF
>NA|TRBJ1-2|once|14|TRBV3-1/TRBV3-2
CASSQVAVNYGYTF
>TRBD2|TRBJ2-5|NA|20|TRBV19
CASSSAYRRREGLPQETQYF
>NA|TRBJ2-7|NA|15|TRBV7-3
CASSSPRRNSGEQYF
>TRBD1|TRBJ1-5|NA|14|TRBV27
CASSQQYRGQPQHF
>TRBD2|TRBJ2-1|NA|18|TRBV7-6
CASSSPFTGTSGNNEQFF
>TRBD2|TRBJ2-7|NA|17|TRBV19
CASSLSFRTSGKHEQYF
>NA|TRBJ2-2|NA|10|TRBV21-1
CASSKGLASF
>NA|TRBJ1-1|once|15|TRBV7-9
CASSLGLGAESEAFF
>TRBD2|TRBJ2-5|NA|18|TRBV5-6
CASSLVIGASGRVETQYF
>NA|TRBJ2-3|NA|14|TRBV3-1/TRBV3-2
CASLHRAGRSTQYF
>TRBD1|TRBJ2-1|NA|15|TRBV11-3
CASSTGVLSYNEQFF
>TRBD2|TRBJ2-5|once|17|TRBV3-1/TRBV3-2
CASSQALAGGRGETQYF
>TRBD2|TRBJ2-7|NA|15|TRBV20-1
CSASSGTSGIHEQYF
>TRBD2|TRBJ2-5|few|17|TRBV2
CASSEGRLAGGYETQYF
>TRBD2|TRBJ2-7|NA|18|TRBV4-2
CASSQSNSGTSPSYEQYF
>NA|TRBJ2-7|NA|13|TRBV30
CAWSVGLLNEQYF
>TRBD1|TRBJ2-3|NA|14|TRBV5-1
CASSLRQGSDTQYF
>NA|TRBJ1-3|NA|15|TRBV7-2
CASSLDLSSGNTIYF
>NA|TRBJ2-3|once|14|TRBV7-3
CASSSSPPSVGWSF
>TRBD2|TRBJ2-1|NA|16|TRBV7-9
CASSVSGMGSYNEQFF
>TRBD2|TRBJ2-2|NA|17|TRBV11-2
CASSPSLTSGNTGELFF
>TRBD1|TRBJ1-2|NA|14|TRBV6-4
CASRAGQGSYGYTF
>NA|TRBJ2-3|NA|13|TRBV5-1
CASSGTGTDTQYF
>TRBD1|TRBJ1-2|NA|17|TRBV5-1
CASSLNPGQAINYGYTF